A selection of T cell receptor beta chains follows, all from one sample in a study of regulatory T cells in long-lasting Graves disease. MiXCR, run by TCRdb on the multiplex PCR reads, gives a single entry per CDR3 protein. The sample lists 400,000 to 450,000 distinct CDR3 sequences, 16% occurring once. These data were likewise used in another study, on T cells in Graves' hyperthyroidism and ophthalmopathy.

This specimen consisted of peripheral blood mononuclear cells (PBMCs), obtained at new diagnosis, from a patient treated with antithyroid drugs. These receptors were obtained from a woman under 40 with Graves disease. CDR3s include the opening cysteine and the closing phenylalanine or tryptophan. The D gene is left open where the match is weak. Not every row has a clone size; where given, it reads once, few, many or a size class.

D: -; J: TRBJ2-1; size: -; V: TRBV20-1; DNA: TGCAGTGCTGGGGGCCCCCGAGGCGACTGCAATGAGCAGTTCTTC; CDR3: CSAGGPRGDCNEQFF
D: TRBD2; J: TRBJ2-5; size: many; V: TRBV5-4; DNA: TGTGCCAGCACCGGGACTAGCGGACTCTCGTACCAAGAGACCCAGTACTTC; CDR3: CASTGTSGLSYQETQYF
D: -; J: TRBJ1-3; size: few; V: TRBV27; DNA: TGTGCCAGCCGAAGGGGGGATCCTGGAAACACCATATATTTT; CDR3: CASRRGDPGNTIYF
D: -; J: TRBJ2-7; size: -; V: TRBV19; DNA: TGTGCCAGTAGTATCGCGGGCGGTTACGAGCAGTACTTC; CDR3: CASSIAGGYEQYF
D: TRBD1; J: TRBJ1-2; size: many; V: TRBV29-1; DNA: TGCAGCGTTCCCACAGGGGTCGGCTATGGCTACACCTTC; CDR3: CSVPTGVGYGYTF
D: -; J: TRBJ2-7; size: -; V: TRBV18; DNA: TGTGCCAGCTCACGGAACGAGGCCTACGAGCAGTACTTC; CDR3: CASSRNEAYEQYF
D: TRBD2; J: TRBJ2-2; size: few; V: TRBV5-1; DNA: TGCGCCAGCAGCTTTCTAGCGGGATTCGACACCGGGGAGCTGTTTTTT; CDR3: CASSFLAGFDTGELFF
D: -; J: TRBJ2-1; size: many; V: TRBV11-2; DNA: TGTGCCAGCAGCTGGGGGGCCTCCGCGGACAATGAGCAGTTCTTC; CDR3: CASSWGASADNEQFF
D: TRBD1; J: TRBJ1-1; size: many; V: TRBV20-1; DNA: TGCAGTGCTAGAGCTCAGGGACAGGGGGCTGAAGCTTTCTTT; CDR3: CSARAQGQGAEAFF
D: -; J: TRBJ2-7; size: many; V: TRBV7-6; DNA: TGTGCCAGCAGCCCCGAAGTTCGGACAGAAAACTACGAGCAGTACTTC; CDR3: CASSPEVRTENYEQYF
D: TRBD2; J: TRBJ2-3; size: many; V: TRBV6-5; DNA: TGTGCCAGCAGTTACCTATCCGGGACTAGCGGGCAAGTAGATACGCAGTATTTT; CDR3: CASSYLSGTSGQVDTQYF